This TCR beta chain was captured in a study of cytomegalovirus exposure and HLA in healthy donors. Primers: 60 Vbeta forward and 13 Jbeta reverse. The protocol was immunoSEQ multiplex PCR, while the TCRdb copy is restricted to in-frame clones and leaves out a portion. Of tens of thousands of clones listed, around 78% are singletons. General study points: Reports credit the classifier with highly specific, highly sensitive diagnosis of cytomegalovirus status.

A remark on this clone: The antigen is not known.

This CDR3 region has 13 residues. Germline V gene lookup returns CDR1 SGHNT and CDR2 YENEEA. V lost 3 bases and J lost 5, with 11 bases in between. Sequenced sample: PBMCs. V and J are TRBV11-3 and TRBJ2-7; perhaps TRBD1 as D (5 bases). This sequence was found in a man over 45 in good health and CMV-seronegative. This CDR3 reads CASSFQGTHEQYF. The CDR3 DNA follows: TGTGCCAGCAGCTTCCAGGGCACCCACGAGCAGTACTTC.